The clone carrying this TCR beta chain appeared a few times. Its target is unknown. This sample was taken from a study of blood T cells in healthy people across ages. Whole-study context: About one barcoded beta molecule per two T cells came from capture by template switching. General study points: Whereas aged donors had fewer naive CD4+ cells, long-lived donors had more of them and higher diversity. Roughly linearly, TCR beta diversity per million T cells fell as age increased.

Germline V lookup: CDR1 SGHRS, CDR2 YFSETQ. The CDR3 has 15 amino acids. Germline trimming cut 2 bases from V and 5 bases from J; bases unmatched to any gene: 9. Combining a sample-barcoded 5' primer with a J-beta primer mix, a second PCR ran for roughly 7 to 12 cycles. Each TCR beta cDNA got a 12-nucleotide random molecular identifier. TCRdb re-analysed the 5' RACE reads in MiXCR, keeping a single row per CDR3 protein. The table shows hundreds of thousands of distinct CDR3 sequences, with 40% to 55% occurring only once. J is TRBJ2-5 and V is TRBV5-1; 7 nucleotides agree with TRBD1. This TCR was recovered from a man older than 75 in good health. Specimen: blood. CDR3 in amino acids: CASSLDTGVRETQYF. As DNA, the CDR3 is TGCGCCAGCAGCTTAGATACAGGGGTGCGGGAGACCCAGTACTTC.